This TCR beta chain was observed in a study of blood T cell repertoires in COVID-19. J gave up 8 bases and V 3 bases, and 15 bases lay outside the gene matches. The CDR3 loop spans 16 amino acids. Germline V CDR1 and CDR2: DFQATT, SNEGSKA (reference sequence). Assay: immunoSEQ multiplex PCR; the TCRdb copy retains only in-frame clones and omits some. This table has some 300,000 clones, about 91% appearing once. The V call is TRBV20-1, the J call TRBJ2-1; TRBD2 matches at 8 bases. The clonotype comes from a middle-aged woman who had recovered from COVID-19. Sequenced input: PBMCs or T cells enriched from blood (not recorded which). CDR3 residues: CSASEGLAGLGDEQFF. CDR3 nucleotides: TGCAGTGCTAGTGAGGGGCTAGCGGGCCTAGGGGATGAGCAGTTCTTC.